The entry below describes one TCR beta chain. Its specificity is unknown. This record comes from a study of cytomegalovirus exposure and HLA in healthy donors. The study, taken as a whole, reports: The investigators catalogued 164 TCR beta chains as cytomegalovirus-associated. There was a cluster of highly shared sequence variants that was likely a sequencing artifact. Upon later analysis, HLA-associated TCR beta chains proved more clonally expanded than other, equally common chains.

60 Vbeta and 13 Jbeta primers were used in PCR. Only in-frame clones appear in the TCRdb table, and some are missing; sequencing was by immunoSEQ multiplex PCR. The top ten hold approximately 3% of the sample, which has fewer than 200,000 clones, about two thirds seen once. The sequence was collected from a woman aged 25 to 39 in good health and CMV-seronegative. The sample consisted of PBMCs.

The CDR3 nucleotides are TGTGCCAGCGGCAGGGAGACCCAGTACTTC. It translates to CASGRETQYF. The chain joins TRBV6-6 to TRBJ2-5; D is undetermined. V lost 8 bases and J 5 bases, leaving 6 bases between the germline ends. The CDR3 runs to 10 residues. Germline-derived CDR1 and CDR2 are MNHNY and SVGAGI (reference sequence).